This entry lists 8 T cell receptor beta chains sequenced from one sample in a study of Ad26.COV2.S vaccination and SARS-CoV-2 variants. Assay: immunoSEQ multiplex PCR; the TCRdb copy retains only in-frame clones and omits some. The sample holds 300,000 to 350,000 clones, approximately 86% seen once. Treatment given: 19 received Ad26.COV2.S at low or high dose, single or two shots; 5 received placebo; per-sample allocation not given. After the first vaccine or placebo injection, samples were drawn on day 63. The sequenced sample was peripheral blood, obtained in a trial of Ad26.COV2.S vaccine versus placebo. The receptors were sampled from a person between 18 and 65 years old who received the Ad26.COV2.S COVID-19 vaccine or a placebo.

The V and J genes are TRBV19 and TRBJ2-3; D is ambiguous. Trimming stripped 8 bases from V and 2 bases from J, with 8 bases between. This CDR3 is 12 amino acids long. Germline values: CDR1 LNHDA, CDR2 SQIVND (reference sequence). CDR3 region: CASGQATDTQYF. CDR3 sequence (DNA): TGTGCCAGTGGTCAAGCCACAGATACGCAGTATTTT. Complete variable domain (other parts from reference TRBV19 and TRBJ2-3): DGGITQSPKYLFRKEGQNVTLSCEQNLNHDAMYWYRQDPGQGLRLIYYSQIVNDFQKGDIAEGYSVSREKKESFPLTVTSAQKNPTAFYLCASGQATDTQYFGPGTRLTVL.

This clone came up once. The chain has TRBV7-9 and TRBJ2-1; 8 nucleotides align to TRBD2. Germline trimming cut 3 bases from V and 5 bases from J; bases unmatched to any gene: 9. The CDR3 runs 16 residues. The V gene's germline CDR1 is SEHNR and CDR2 FQNEAQ (reference sequence). The CDR3 sequence: CASSFTSGSNNNEQFF. In DNA, the CDR3 is TGTGCCAGCAGCTTTACAAGCGGGAGTAACAACAATGAGCAGTTCTTC. Variable domain in full (rest from reference TRBV7-9 and TRBJ2-1): DTGVSQNPRHKITKRGQNVTFRCDPISEHNRLYWYRQTLGQGPEFLTYFQNEAQLEKSRLLSDRFSAERPKGSFSTLEIQRTEQGDSAMYLCASSFTSGSNNNEQFFGPGTRLTVL.

This clone was detected a few times. This sequence joins TRBV19 and TRBJ1-4, with TRBD1 matching over 7 bases. With 5 bases clipped from V and 7 bases from J, the junction kept 10 bases outside the gene matches. The germline V gene encodes CDR1 LNHDA and CDR2 SQIVND (reference sequence). The CDR3 extends over 15 amino acids. This CDR3 is CASSPNRGDREKLFF. DNA of the CDR3: TGTGCCAGTAGTCCGAACAGGGGTGATCGTGAAAAACTGTTTTTT.

The chain couples TRBV11-1 to TRBJ2-2; D is unresolved. Trimming removed 5 bases from V and 3 bases from J, with 13 bases in between. The CDR3 covers 15 residues. Looked up from germline, CDR1 is SGHAT and CDR2 is FQDESV (reference sequence). The CDR3 loop reads CASSAYKGDTGELFF. The CDR3 nucleotides read TGTGCCAGCAGCGCCTATAAGGGTGACACCGGGGAGCTGTTTTTT.

This chain joins TRBV5-1 and TRBJ2-5, with 9 bases that match TRBD1. V lost 4 bases, J lost 5 bases, and 6 bases stayed unmatched. The CDR3 is 14 amino acids. Germline CDR1 reads SGHRS; CDR2 reads YFSETQ. The CDR3 DNA sequence: TGCGCCAGCAGCCGCGGACAGGGGTTGGAGACCCAGTACTTC. Amino acids: CASSRGQGLETQYF.

The chain links TRBV11-2 to TRBJ1-4; tentative D call: TRBD1 (6 bases). The CDR3 is 16 amino acids. The V end was cut by 3 bases, the J end by 8 bases, with 19 bases between. Germline-derived CDR1 and CDR2 are SGHAT and FQNNGV. This CDR3 reads CASSFEMGGRREKLFF. CDR3 bases: TGTGCCAGCAGCTTCGAAATGGGGGGGCGGAGGGAAAAACTGTTTTTT.

The gene calls are TRBV12-3 or TRBV12-4 and TRBJ1-1; D call uncertain. The CDR3 length is 13 residues. Trimming stripped 7 bases from V and 1 base from J, with 10 bases between. Here the CDR3 reads CASTPVGNTEAFF. The CDR3 DNA follows: TGTGCCAGCACCCCCGTAGGGAACACTGAAGCTTTCTTT.

The chain is built from TRBV6-5 and TRBJ2-5, with D unresolved. Trimming removed 2 bases from V and 2 bases from J, with 9 bases in between. CDR1 MNHEY and CDR2 SVGAGI come from the germline V gene. CDR3 size: 14 residues. CDR3 in amino acids: CASSYGPLQETQYF. The DNA of the CDR3 is TGTGCCAGCAGTTACGGCCCCCTACAAGAGACCCAGTACTTC.